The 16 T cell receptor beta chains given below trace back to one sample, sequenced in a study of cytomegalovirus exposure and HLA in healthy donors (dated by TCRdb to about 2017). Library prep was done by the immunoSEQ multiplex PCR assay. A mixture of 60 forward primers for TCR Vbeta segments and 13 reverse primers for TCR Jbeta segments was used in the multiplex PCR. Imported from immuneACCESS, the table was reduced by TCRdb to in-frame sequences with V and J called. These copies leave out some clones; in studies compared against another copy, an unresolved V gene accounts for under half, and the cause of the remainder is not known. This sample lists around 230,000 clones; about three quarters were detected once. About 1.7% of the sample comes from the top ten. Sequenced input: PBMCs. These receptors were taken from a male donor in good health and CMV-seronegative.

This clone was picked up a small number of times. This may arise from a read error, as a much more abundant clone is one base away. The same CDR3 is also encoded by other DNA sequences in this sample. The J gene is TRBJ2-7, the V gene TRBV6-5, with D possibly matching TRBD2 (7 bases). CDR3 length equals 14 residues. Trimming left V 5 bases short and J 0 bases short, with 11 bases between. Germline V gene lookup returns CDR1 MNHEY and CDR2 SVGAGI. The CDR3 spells CASSGRGASYEQYF. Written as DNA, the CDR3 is TGTGCCAGCAGTGGACGGGGGGCCTCCTACGAGCAGTACTTC.

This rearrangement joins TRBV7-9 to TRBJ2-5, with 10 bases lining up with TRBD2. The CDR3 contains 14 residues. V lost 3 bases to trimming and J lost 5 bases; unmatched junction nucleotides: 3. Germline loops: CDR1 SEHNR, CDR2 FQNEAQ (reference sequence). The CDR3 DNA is TGTGCCAGCAGCTTCTCTAGCGGGAGCGAGACCCAGTACTTC. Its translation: CASSFSSGSETQYF.

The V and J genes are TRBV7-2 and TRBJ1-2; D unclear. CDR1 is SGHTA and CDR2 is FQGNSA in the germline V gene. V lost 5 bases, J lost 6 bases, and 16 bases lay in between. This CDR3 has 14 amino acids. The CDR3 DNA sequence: TGTGCCAGCAGCCCCCCGGGGAGACAACATGGCTACACCTTC. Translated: CASSPPGRQHGYTF.

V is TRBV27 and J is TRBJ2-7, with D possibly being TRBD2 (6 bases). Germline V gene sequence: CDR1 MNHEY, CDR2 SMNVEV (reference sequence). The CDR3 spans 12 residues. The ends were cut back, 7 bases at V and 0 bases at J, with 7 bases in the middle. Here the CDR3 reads CASTGSSYEQYF. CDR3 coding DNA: TGTGCCAGCACCGGGAGCTCCTACGAGCAGTACTTC.

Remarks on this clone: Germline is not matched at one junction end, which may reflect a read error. The DNA of the CDR3 is TGTGCCGGCAGCTTGCTACGGACAGGGGAGTTTGGAAACACCATATATTTT. Translation gives CAGSLLRTGEFGNTIYF. J is TRBJ1-3 and V is TRBV7-6; 9 nucleotides line up with TRBD1. The CDR3 consists of 17 residues. The germline CDR1 and CDR2 sequences are SGHVS and FNYEAQ. Full variable domain (missing parts from reference TRBV7-6 and TRBJ1-3): GAGVSQSPRYKVTKRGQDVALRCDPISGHVSLYWYRQALGQGPEFLTYFNYEAQQDKSGLPNDRFSAERPEGSISTLTIQRTEQRDSAMYRCAGSLLRTGEFGNTIYFGEGSWLTVV.

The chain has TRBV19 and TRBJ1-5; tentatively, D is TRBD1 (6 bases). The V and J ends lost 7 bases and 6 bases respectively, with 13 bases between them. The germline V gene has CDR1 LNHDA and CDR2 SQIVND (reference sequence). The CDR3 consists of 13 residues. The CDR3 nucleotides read TGTGCCAGTACGTACAGGGTGGGTCAGCCCCAGCATTTT. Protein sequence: CASTYRVGQPQHF. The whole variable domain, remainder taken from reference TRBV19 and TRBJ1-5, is DGGITQSPKYLFRKEGQNVTLSCEQNLNHDAMYWYRQDPGQGLRLIYYSQIVNDFQKGDIAEGYSVSREKKESFPLTVTSAQKNPTAFYLCASTYRVGQPQHFGDGTRLSIL.

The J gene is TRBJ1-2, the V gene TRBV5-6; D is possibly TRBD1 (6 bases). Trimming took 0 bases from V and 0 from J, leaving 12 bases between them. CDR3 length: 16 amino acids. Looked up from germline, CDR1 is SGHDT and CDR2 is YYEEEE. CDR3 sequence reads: CASSLAEGVPNYGYTF. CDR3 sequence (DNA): TGTGCCAGCAGCTTGGCCGAGGGGGTACCTAACTATGGCTACACCTTC.

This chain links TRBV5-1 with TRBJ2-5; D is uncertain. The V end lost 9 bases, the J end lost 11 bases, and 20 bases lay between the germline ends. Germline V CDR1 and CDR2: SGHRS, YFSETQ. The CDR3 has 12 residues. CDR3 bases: TGCGCCACCTACGAGGAGTTCGGAGAGCAGTACTTC. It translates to CATYEEFGEQYF.

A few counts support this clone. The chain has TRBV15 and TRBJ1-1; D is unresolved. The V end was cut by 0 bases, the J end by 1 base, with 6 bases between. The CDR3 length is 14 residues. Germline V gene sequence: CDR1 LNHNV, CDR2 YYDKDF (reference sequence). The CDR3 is CATSRDPENTEAFF. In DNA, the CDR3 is TGTGCCACCAGCAGAGATCCAGAGAACACTGAAGCTTTCTTT.

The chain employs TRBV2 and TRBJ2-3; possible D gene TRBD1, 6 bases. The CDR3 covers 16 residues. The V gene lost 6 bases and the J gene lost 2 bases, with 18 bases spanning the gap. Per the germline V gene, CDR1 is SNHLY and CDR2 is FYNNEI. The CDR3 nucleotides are TGTGCCAGCAGCGAAATGGACAGTGGATTCACAGATACGCAGTATTTT. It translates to CASSEMDSGFTDTQYF.

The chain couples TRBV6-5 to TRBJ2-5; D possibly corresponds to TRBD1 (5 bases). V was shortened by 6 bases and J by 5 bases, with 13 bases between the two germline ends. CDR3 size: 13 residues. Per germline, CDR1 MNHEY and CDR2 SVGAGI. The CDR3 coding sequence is TGTGCCAGCAGCTCAGGGCTTGGGGAGACCCAGTACTTC. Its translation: CASSSGLGETQYF.

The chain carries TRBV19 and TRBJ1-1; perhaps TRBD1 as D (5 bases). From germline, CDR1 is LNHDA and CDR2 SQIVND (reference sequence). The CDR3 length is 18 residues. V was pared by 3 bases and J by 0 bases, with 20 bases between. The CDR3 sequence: CASSMFSSERDLNTEAFF. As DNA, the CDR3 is TGTGCCAGTAGTATGTTTAGCTCCGAAAGGGACTTGAACACTGAAGCTTTCTTT. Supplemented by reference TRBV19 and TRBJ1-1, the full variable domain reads DGGITQSPKYLFRKEGQNVTLSCEQNLNHDAMYWYRQDPGQGLRLIYYSQIVNDFQKGDIAEGYSVSREKKESFPLTVTSAQKNPTAFYLCASSMFSSERDLNTEAFFGQGTRLTVV.

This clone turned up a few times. The CDR3 spells CASSVAGTSQETQYF. CDR3 coding DNA: TGTGCCAGCAGCGTAGCGGGGACATCACAAGAGACCCAGTACTTC. The rearrangement joins TRBV9 to TRBJ2-5; D possibly corresponds to TRBD1 (6 bases). The V end lost 0 bases, the J end lost 2 bases, and 11 bases lay between the germline ends. This CDR3 is built from 15 residues. Germline lookup yields CDR1 SGDLS and CDR2 YYNGEE.

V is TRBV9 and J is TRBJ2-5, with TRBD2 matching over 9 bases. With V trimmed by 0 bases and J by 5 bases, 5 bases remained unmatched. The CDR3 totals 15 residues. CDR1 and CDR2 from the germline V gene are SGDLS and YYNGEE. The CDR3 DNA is TGTGCCAGCAGCGTAGAAGCTAGCGGGGAGGAGACCCAGTACTTC. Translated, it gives CASSVEASGEETQYF.

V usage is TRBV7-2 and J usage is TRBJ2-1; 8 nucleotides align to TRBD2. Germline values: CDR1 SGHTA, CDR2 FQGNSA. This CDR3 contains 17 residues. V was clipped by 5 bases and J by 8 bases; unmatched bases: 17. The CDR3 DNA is TGTGCCAGCAGCCCCGGGGGGGGATCCACCGTCAAGGATGAGCAGTTCTTC. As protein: CASSPGGGSTVKDEQFF.

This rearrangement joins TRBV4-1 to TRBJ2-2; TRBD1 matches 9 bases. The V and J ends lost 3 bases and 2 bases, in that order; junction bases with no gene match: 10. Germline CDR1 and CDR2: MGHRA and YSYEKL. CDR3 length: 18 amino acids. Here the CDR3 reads CASSHFDRGNGNTGELFF. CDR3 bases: TGCGCCAGCAGCCACTTTGACAGGGGGAACGGCAACACCGGGGAGCTGTTTTTT.